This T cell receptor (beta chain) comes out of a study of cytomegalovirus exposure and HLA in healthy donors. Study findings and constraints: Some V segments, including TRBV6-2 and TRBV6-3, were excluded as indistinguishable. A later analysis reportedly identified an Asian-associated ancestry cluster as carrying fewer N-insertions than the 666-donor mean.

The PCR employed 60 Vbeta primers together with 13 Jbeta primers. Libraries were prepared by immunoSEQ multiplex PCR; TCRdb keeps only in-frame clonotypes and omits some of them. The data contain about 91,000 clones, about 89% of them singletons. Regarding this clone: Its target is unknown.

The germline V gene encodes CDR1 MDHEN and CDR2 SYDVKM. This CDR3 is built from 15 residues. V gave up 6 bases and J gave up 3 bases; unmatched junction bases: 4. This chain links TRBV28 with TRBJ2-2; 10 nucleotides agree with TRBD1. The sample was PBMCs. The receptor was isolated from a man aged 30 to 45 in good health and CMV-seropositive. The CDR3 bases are TGTGCCAGCAGCCTTGGGACAGGGGACACCGGGGAGCTGTTTTTT. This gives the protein CASSLGTGDTGELFF.